These T cell receptor beta chains were read from a single sample in a study of shared clonotypes between healthy human individuals. The method was immunoSEQ multiplex PCR; TCRdb's version includes in-frame clones alone and lacks a portion of them. The data hold around 2.5 million clones, with 90% to 95% observed a single time. The sequenced sample was naive CD4+ T cells from PBMCs. The origin of the receptors is a man between 18 and 29 years old in good health. Some clones in this sample may be carry-over from other donors' samples. Both conserved end residues are trimmed from each CDR3.

j_gene | v_gene | CDR3aa
TRBJ2-3 | TRBV18 | ASSLVTDTQY
TRBJ2-6 | TRBV29-1 | SVRQTSGANVLT
TRBJ2-7 | TRBV14 | ASSQRGPGRSSYEQY
TRBJ2-7 | TRBV6-5 | ASTPGGVHEQY
TRBJ2-5 | TRBV4-2 | ASSLRLAALQETQY
TRBJ1-1 | TRBV4-1 | ASSQPTGWGTEAF
TRBJ2-5 | TRBV9 | ASSVASKETQY
TRBJ1-5 | TRBV28 | ASRSSRWGQGSNQPQH
TRBJ2-1 | TRBV27 | ASSSLILRTGIGNEQF
NA | TRBV7-2 | ASSLGGSVYEQY
TRBJ1-4 | TRBV19 | ASSTGQGANEKLF
TRBJ1-2 | TRBV29-1 | SVRPGQGRGYT
TRBJ1-3 | TRBV7-2 | ASSSGRRSGNTIY
TRBJ1-1 | TRBV11-2 | ASVQGAVNTEAF
TRBJ2-7 | TRBV11-3 | ASSLGGTESYEQY
TRBJ2-1 | TRBV2 | ASSGLVRNEQF
TRBJ1-3 | TRBV5-1 | ASSYGGQGAGGNTIY
TRBJ2-7 | TRBV15 | ATSRAILGEQY
TRBJ2-7 | TRBV10-1 | ASSPTQGLEQY
TRBJ2-1 | TRBV10-1 | ASPIGTSGLHEQF
TRBJ2-7 | TRBV11-2 | ASSLETGAGGPTSSLEQY
TRBJ2-6 | TRBV27 | ASSFGGSGANVLT
TRBJ2-5 | TRBV30 | AWRGLETQY